This passage covers 15 T cell receptor beta chains from one sample sequenced in a study of response to subunit inactivated influenza vaccine. TCRdb recomputed calls from the RT-PCR reads with MiXCR, one row per CDR3 protein. The sample comprises about 480,000 distinct CDR3 sequences, over 10% of which are singletons, and around 14% rests with the top ten. The sample was PBMCs from blood, taken 45 days after vaccination. The receptors come from a man aged 50-60 years who received an inactivated influenza vaccine.

In this sample, this clonotype turned up once. This may stem from a read error, because a much larger clone lies one nucleotide away. The chain recombines TRBV28 with TRBJ1-4, with D perhaps TRBD1 (6 bases). CDR1 and CDR2 (germline): MDHEN, SYDVKM. Trimming removed 2 bases from V and 8 bases from J, with 21 bases in between. There are 17 residues in the CDR3. CDR3 region: CASSLEQGTNTWEKLFF. CDR3 DNA: TGTGCCAGCAGTTTAGAGCAGGGGACGAATACGTGGGAAAAACTGTTTTTT.

This clonotype was found a few times. V usage is TRBV29-1 and J usage is TRBJ2-3, with 7 bases matching TRBD2. V was clipped by 7 bases and J by 4 bases; unmatched bases: 11. The CDR3 consists of 14 residues. Germline V gene data show CDR1 as SQVTM and CDR2 as ANQGSEA. CDR3 nucleotide sequence: TGCAGCGCTTCCTGGGCTAGCGGCCCAGATACGCAGTATTTT. This codes for CSASWASGPDTQYF.

This clonotype was seen more than once but under ten times. The V and J genes are TRBV9 and TRBJ2-7; 8 bases are shared with TRBD1. From germline, CDR1 is SGDLS and CDR2 YYNGEE. This CDR3 has 15 amino acids. V was clipped by 0 bases and J by 2 bases; unmatched bases: 4. CDR3 sequence: CASSVGQGLTYEQYF. DNA for the CDR3: TGTGCCAGCAGCGTAGGACAGGGGTTGACCTACGAGCAGTACTTC.

Only a few counts were recorded for this clonotype. The genes are TRBV10-3 and TRBJ2-5, with D possibly being TRBD2 (5 bases). CDR3 length: 14 amino acids. Trimming shortened V by 2 bases and J by 5 bases, and 12 bases separated the two germline ends. CDR1 and CDR2 (germline): ENHRY, SYGVKD. In nucleotides, the CDR3 is TGTGCCATCAGTGAGGGAACTAGAGATGAGACCCAGTACTTC. It specifies CAISEGTRDETQYF.

This clonotype turned up a few times. The chain couples TRBV24-1 to TRBJ2-3; D unresolved. V was clipped by 5 bases and J by 7 bases, with 6 bases between them. Germline V gene sequence: CDR1 KGHDR, CDR2 SFDVKD. The CDR3 is made up of 11 amino acids. The CDR3 sequence is CATSGGNTQYF. The CDR3 nucleotides read TGTGCCACCAGTGGAGGTAATACGCAGTATTTT.

The chain employs TRBV5-6 and TRBJ2-7; D is unresolved. Germline V lookup: CDR1 SGHDT, CDR2 YYEEEE. The CDR3 contains 14 residues. Trimming pared 0 bases from V and 3 bases from J, leaving 10 bases between. The CDR3 loop is CASSLGLSNYEQYF. Written as DNA, the CDR3 is TGTGCCAGCAGCTTGGGACTGTCAAACTACGAGCAGTACTTC. Filled out from reference TRBV5-6 and TRBJ2-7, the complete variable domain reads DAGVTQSPTHLIKTRGQQVTLRCSPKSGHDTVSWYQQALGQGPQFIFQYYEEEERQRGNFPDRFSGHQFPNYSSELNVNALLLGDSALYLCASSLGLSNYEQYFGPGTRLTVT.

This clonotype showed up just a few times. V gene TRBV7-9 combines with J gene TRBJ2-7, with TRBD2 matching 8 bases. The germline V gene encodes CDR1 SEHNR and CDR2 FQNEAQ (reference sequence). The trim removed 0 bases at V and 2 bases at J, leaving 3 bases unmatched. This CDR3 is built from 15 residues. CDR3 region: CASSLAVGGAYEQYF. The CDR3 coding sequence is TGTGCCAGCAGCTTAGCGGTCGGGGGGGCCTACGAGCAGTACTTC.

This clonotype came up a few times. The chain joins TRBV10-3 to TRBJ2-1, with TRBD1 as a possible D gene (6 bases). The CDR3 runs 17 residues. Germline CDR1 reads ENHRY; CDR2 reads SYGVKD. The V and J ends lost 0 bases and 3 bases respectively, with 15 bases between them. The CDR3 protein is CAISESIGTTFYNEQFF. CDR3 nucleotide sequence: TGTGCCATCAGTGAGTCAATTGGGACAACCTTCTACAATGAGCAGTTCTTC.

The chain joins TRBV6-1 to TRBJ2-2; unclear D gene. CDR1 and CDR2 (germline): MNHNS, SASEGT. CDR3 size: 14 residues. The DNA of the CDR3 is TGTGCTCTCATAGGCCCCACCCATACCGGGGAGCTGTTTTTT. Amino acid sequence: CALIGPTHTGELFF.

This clonotype was observed at least ten times. DNA of the CDR3: TGCAGCGTTGATGCGGGGGAGAGAGAGACCCAGTACTTC. Translation gives CSVDAGERETQYF. The chain links TRBV29-1 to TRBJ2-5, with 7 bases matching TRBD2. The CDR3 contains 13 residues. Germline assignment: CDR1 SQVTM and CDR2 ANQGSEA. The trim removed 3 bases at V and 4 bases at J, leaving 5 bases unmatched.

This clonotype was counted a few times. V is TRBV10-3 and J is TRBJ1-5; TRBD1 aligns across 9 bases. This CDR3 is 14 amino acids long. V lost 8 bases and J lost 2; bases outside the gene matches: 4. Germline assignment: CDR1 ENHRY and CDR2 SYGVKD. In DNA, the CDR3 is TGTGCCATCGGATGGGACAGGGGCAATCAGCCCCAGCATTTT. It codes for CAIGWDRGNQPQHF.

This clonotype was counted only a few times. The chain recombines TRBV6-2 or TRBV6-3 with TRBJ2-2; the D gene is possibly TRBD2 (5 bases). Looked up from germline, CDR1 is MNHEY and CDR2 is SVGEGT. This CDR3 is 14 amino acids long. Trimming removed 6 bases from V and 0 bases from J, with 8 bases in between. As DNA, the CDR3 is TGTGCCAGCAGACTAGAACCGAACACCGGGGAGCTGTTTTTT. This gives the protein CASRLEPNTGELFF.

The count of this clonotype is one. The chain joins TRBV3-1 to TRBJ2-1; TRBD1 matches 9 bases. This CDR3 is built from 19 residues. CDR1 and CDR2 (germline): LGHDT, YNNKEL (reference sequence). The V gene end was trimmed by 6 bases and the J gene end by 6 bases; junction bases not matched to a gene: 21. In DNA, the CDR3 is TGTGCCAGCAGTCTCCAGGTTTTTGGTATGGGACAGGGTTTCAATGAGCAGTTCTTC. Amino acids: CASSLQVFGMGQGFNEQFF.

The chain couples TRBV10-3 to TRBJ2-2; TRBD2 might be the D (5 bases). The CDR3 covers 14 residues. Per the germline V gene, CDR1 is ENHRY and CDR2 is SYGVKD. V lost 5 bases to trimming and J lost 5 bases, with 12 bases between them. The CDR3 nucleotides read TGTGCCATCAGTTGGACTGGGTCGACCGGGGAGCTGTTTTTT. Its protein product is CAISWTGSTGELFF.

This chain uses TRBV20-1 with TRBJ2-2; D remains unclear. With 4 bases removed from V and 6 bases from J, the gap between germline ends came to 15 bases. Germline-derived CDR1 and CDR2 are DFQATT and SNEGSKA (reference sequence). The CDR3 runs to 14 residues. CDR3 sequence reads: CSAIKLRGAGELFF. CDR3 nucleotide sequence: TGCAGTGCTATCAAGTTGCGTGGGGCCGGGGAGCTGTTTTTT.